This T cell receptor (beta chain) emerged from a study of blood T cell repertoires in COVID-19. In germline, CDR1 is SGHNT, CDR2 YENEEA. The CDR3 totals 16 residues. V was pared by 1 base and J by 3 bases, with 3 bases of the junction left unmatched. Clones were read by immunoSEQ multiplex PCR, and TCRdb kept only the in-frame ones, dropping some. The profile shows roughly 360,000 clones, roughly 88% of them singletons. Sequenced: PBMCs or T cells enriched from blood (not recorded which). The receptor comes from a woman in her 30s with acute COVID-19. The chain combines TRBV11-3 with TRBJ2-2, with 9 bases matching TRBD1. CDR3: CASSLGQGEYTGELFF. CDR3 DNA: TGTGCCAGCAGCTTAGGACAGGGGGAGTACACCGGGGAGCTGTTTTTT.